Below are 21 T cell receptor beta chains sequenced from a single sample in a study of blood T cell repertoires in COVID-19. Measured with immunoSEQ multiplex PCR; TCRdb has only the in-frame clones, and not every one. In the table there are 130,000 to 150,000 clones, approximately 85% of which are singletons. Specimen: peripheral blood. These receptors were collected from a woman aged 55 to 70 with COVID-19, enrolled during active disease.

Here the CDR3 reads CASSLELAGASWDTEAFF. The CDR3 DNA sequence: TGTGCCAGCAGCTTGGAGTTGGCAGGGGCATCTTGGGACACTGAAGCTTTCTTT. This chain connects TRBV5-4 to TRBJ1-1; TRBD1 is a possible D gene (6 bases). Between the trimmed V and J ends, which lost 0 bases and 3 bases, there was a span of 21 bases. CDR3 length: 18 residues. Germline CDR1 and CDR2: SGHNT and YYREEE (reference sequence).

This chain joins TRBV18 and TRBJ1-1; no firm D call. The CDR3 covers 14 residues. V was trimmed by 3 bases and J by 0 bases, leaving 8 bases between them. Per germline, CDR1 KGHSH and CDR2 LQKENI. The CDR3 region is CASSPESMNTEAFF. For the CDR3, the DNA is TGTGCCAGCTCACCTGAGTCCATGAACACTGAAGCTTTCTTT.

This sequence joins TRBV7-2 and TRBJ2-5; no clear D gene. Germline lookup yields CDR1 SGHTA and CDR2 FQGNSA. The V end was cut by 1 base, the J end by 2 bases, with 8 bases between. CDR3 length: 14 residues. CDR3 in DNA: TGTGCCAGCAGCTTAGTGGCACGTCAAGAGACCCAGTACTTC. Its protein product is CASSLVARQETQYF.

Only one count was recorded for this clone. The chain joins TRBV5-1 to TRBJ2-5; D is perhaps TRBD2 (6 bases). V lost 5 bases to trimming and J lost 4 bases, with 21 bases between them. This CDR3 spans 16 amino acids. The germline gives CDR1 SGHRS, CDR2 YFSETQ. In DNA, the CDR3 is TGCGCCAGCAGGGAGGGGATCGGGTTTTCGGGAGAGACCCAGTACTTC. This translates into CASREGIGFSGETQYF.

The chain combines TRBV25-1 with TRBJ1-4, with 10 bases aligning to TRBD1. Trimming took 3 bases from V and 8 from J; bases not matched to a gene: 12. Germline lookup yields CDR1 MGHDK and CDR2 SYGVNS. This CDR3 is built from 17 residues. The CDR3 region has the DNA TGTGCCAGCAGTGAGGGGACAGGGGATCCGCGTTGGGAAAAACTGTTTTTT. This translates into CASSEGTGDPRWEKLFF.

The CDR3 spells CASSTGGLAHEQYF. The CDR3, as DNA: TGTGCCAGCAGTACGGGGGGACTAGCGCACGAGCAGTACTTC. This chain links TRBV6-2 or TRBV6-3 with TRBJ2-7; TRBD2 agrees at 10 bases. After removal of 5 bases from V and 5 bases from J, the junction contained 6 bases not matched to a gene. The CDR3 has 14 amino acids. Germline CDR1 MNHEY, CDR2 SVGEGT.

This chain links TRBV9 with TRBJ2-2; TRBD1 matches at 7 bases. J was trimmed by 3 bases and V by 0 bases; bases with no gene match: 11. The CDR3 consists of 18 residues. The V gene's germline CDR1 is SGDLS and CDR2 YYNGEE. The DNA of the CDR3 is TGTGCCAGCAGCGTAGGAGTCGGGACAGACCAATACACCGGGGAGCTGTTTTTT. Its protein is CASSVGVGTDQYTGELFF.

This clone showed up just once. V is TRBV4-1 and J is TRBJ2-1; D is perhaps TRBD1 (6 bases). The CDR3 contains 17 residues. V lost 3 bases and J 0 bases, leaving 15 bases between the germline ends. Germline V CDR1 and CDR2: MGHRA, YSYEKL. This CDR3 is CASSQSPTGTSYNEQFF. The CDR3 DNA sequence: TGCGCCAGCAGCCAGTCTCCCACAGGGACCTCCTACAATGAGCAGTTCTTC.

This clone occurred a few times. This chain uses TRBV6-1 with TRBJ1-6; no firm D call. Germline lookup yields CDR1 MNHNS and CDR2 SASEGT. The V end lost 0 bases, the J end lost 10 bases, and 13 bases lay between the germline ends. This CDR3 is built from 15 residues. Written as DNA, the CDR3 is TGTGCCAGCAGTGAAGCGGGCACGGCCGGATCACCCCTCCACTTT. Amino acids: CASSEAGTAGSPLHF.

This chain connects TRBV19 to TRBJ1-2; the match to TRBD1 covers 11 bases. V shed 4 bases and J 8 bases; nucleotides not matched to a gene: 3. The CDR3 runs to 13 residues. Germline CDR1 LNHDA, CDR2 SQIVND (reference sequence). The CDR3 protein is CASSTDRGLGYTF. Written as DNA, the CDR3 is TGTGCCAGTAGTACGGACAGGGGGCTAGGCTACACCTTC.

CDR3 coding DNA: TGTGCCAGCAGCATAATCGGACAGGGCGGCTACACCTTC. Encoded protein: CASSIIGQGGYTF. The J gene is TRBJ1-2, the V gene TRBV11-1, with 8 nucleotides matching TRBD1. V dropped 5 bases and J dropped 8; count of bases not matched to a gene: 7. Germline V gene sequence: CDR1 SGHAT, CDR2 FQDESV (reference sequence). The CDR3 length is 13 residues.

The V and J genes are TRBV18 and TRBJ2-3; D perhaps matches TRBD1 (6 bases). The CDR3 totals 17 residues. V was clipped by 3 bases and J by 0 bases, with 16 bases between them. Germline assignment: CDR1 KGHSH and CDR2 LQKENI. The CDR3 DNA reads as TGTGCCAGCTCACCCACCCTCGACAGGTCTAGCACAGATACGCAGTATTTT. Translated: CASSPTLDRSSTDTQYF.

The genes are TRBV5-1 and TRBJ1-1; D gene uncertain. Trimming took 4 bases from V and 0 from J, leaving 13 bases between them. Germline loops: CDR1 SGHRS, CDR2 YFSETQ. The CDR3 has 15 amino acids. CDR3 DNA sequence: TGCGCCAGCAGCGTGAAGAGAACGTTGAACACTGAAGCTTTCTTT. Protein: CASSVKRTLNTEAFF. The complete variable domain, with remaining parts taken from reference TRBV5-1 and TRBJ1-1, reads KAGVTQTPRYLIKTRGQQVTLSCSPISGHRSVSWYQQTPGQGLQFLFEYFSETQRNKGNFPGRFSGRQFSNSRSEMNVSTLELGDSALYLCASSVKRTLNTEAFFGQGTRLTVV.

The CDR3 region has the DNA TGTGCCAGCAGCGTCGGCCAGGAATATGGCTACACCTTC. It translates to CASSVGQEYGYTF. This chain connects TRBV9 to TRBJ1-2; unclear D gene. The CDR3 totals 13 residues. From germline, CDR1 is SGDLS and CDR2 YYNGEE. Trimming took off 2 bases at V and 5 bases at J, with 10 bases between the two ends. Full variable domain (outside the CDR3, taken from reference TRBV9 and TRBJ1-2): DSGVTQTPKHLITATGQRVTLRCSPRSGDLSVYWYQQSLDQGLQFLIQYYNGEERAKGNILERFSAQQFPDLHSELNLSSLELGDSALYFCASSVGQEYGYTFGSGTRLTVV.

The gene calls are TRBV7-2 and TRBJ2-7; D may be TRBD2 (6 bases). This CDR3 is built from 15 residues. Per the germline V gene, CDR1 is SGHTA and CDR2 is FQGNSA. Trimming took 5 bases from V and 0 from J, leaving 14 bases between them. In DNA, the CDR3 is TGTGCCAGCAGCCCCCAAGCGGGCCTCTCCTACGAGCAGTACTTC. Translating gives CASSPQAGLSYEQYF.

The genes are TRBV21-1 and TRBJ1-5; the table's D call, TRBD1, was not checked against the DNA. TRBV21-1 represents a pseudogene. CDR3 size: 18 residues. CDR3 sequence reads: CASSKRGIRAKLYQPQHF. The CDR3 bases are TGTGCCAGCAGCAAAAGGGGAATCCGGGCCAAGTTATATCAGCCCCAGCATTTT.

The chain recombines TRBV2 with TRBJ2-5; D is unresolved. V was pared by 7 bases and J by 2 bases, with 17 bases between. From germline, CDR1 is SNHLY and CDR2 FYNNEI. CDR3 length: 15 residues. This CDR3 reads CASIFIAHLQETQYF. The CDR3 DNA reads as TGTGCCAGCATCTTCATAGCCCACCTTCAAGAGACCCAGTACTTC.

With regard to this clone: The sample carries other DNA sequences with the same CDR3. The chain employs TRBV18 and TRBJ1-1; 8 positions agree with TRBD1. CDR3 length: 14 amino acids. The trim removed 2 bases at V and 1 base at J, leaving 0 bases unmatched. CDR1 is KGHSH, CDR2 LQKENI, per germline. CDR3 nucleotides: TGTGCCAGCTCACCAGGACAGGGGAACACTGAAGCTTTCTTT. This sequence encodes CASSPGQGNTEAFF.

The chain combines TRBV2 with TRBJ1-3; the D is unclear. The CDR3 has 17 residues. CDR1 and CDR2 (germline): SNHLY, FYNNEI. V gave up 3 bases and J gave up 1 base, with 16 bases separating them. CDR3 sequence (DNA): TGTGCCAGCAGTGATGGAGTCAACAAGAGATCTGGAAACACCATATATTTT. As protein: CASSDGVNKRSGNTIYF.

This clone was detected only a few times. The chain recombines TRBV10-2 with TRBJ2-5, with 11 bases lining up with TRBD1. The CDR3 loop spans 15 amino acids. CDR1 and CDR2 from the germline V gene are WSHSY and SAAADI. Germline trimming cut 6 bases from V and 5 bases from J; bases unmatched to any gene: 8. The CDR3 DNA follows: TGCGCCAGCAGGGCCGGGACAGGGGGATTTGAGACCCAGTACTTC. Amino acid sequence: CASRAGTGGFETQYF.

The chain employs TRBV9 and TRBJ2-2; 7 bases line up with TRBD1. Per the germline V gene, CDR1 is SGDLS and CDR2 is YYNGEE. The CDR3 is 17 amino acids. The V and J ends lost 1 base and 2 bases, in that order; junction bases with no gene match: 8. CDR3 in amino acids: CASSVSRTGLNTGELFF. The CDR3 nucleotides are TGTGCCAGCAGCGTAAGCCGGACAGGCCTAAACACCGGGGAGCTGTTTTTT.